This T cell receptor (beta chain) appears in the sequencing data of a study of T cell changes during pregnancy in multiple sclerosis. CDR1 is MNHEY, CDR2 SMNVEV, per germline (reference sequence). The CDR3 contains 17 residues. V shed 7 bases and J 7 bases; nucleotides not matched to a gene: 11. Libraries were prepared by immunoSEQ multiplex PCR; TCRdb keeps only in-frame clonotypes and omits some of them. The repertoire holds tens of thousands of clones, around 90% seen once, with 3.5% to 4.5% in the top ten. The sample consisted of peripheral blood, taken after pregnancy. The V call is TRBV27, the J call TRBJ2-1, with TRBD2 matching over 15 bases. The receptor was isolated from a female donor in good health, enrolled as a control in a pregnancy study. The chain's CDR3 is CASTRTSGRALVNEQFF. CDR3 bases: TGTGCCAGCACCCGGACTAGCGGGAGGGCTCTCGTTAATGAGCAGTTCTTC.